This T cell receptor (beta chain) was sequenced during a study of identical twins. TCRdb ran MiXCR on the 5' RACE reads and lists one entry per CDR3 protein. Of fewer than 900,000 distinct CDR3 sequences detected, 18% appear once; the ten largest clones hold around 13%. This clonotype was observed a few times. This CDR3 comprises 15 residues. Germline CDR1 reads DFQATT; CDR2 reads SNEGSKA (reference sequence). V shed 0 bases, J shed 4 bases, and the junction held 4 bases outside the gene matches. These data were also reused for a study on T cells expressing NK-cell markers.

V usage is TRBV20-1 and J usage is TRBJ2-1, with 9 nucleotides matching TRBD2. The clonotype comes from a woman between 18 and 30 years old in good health. Sequenced input: PBMCs. CDR3 coding DNA: TGCAGTGCTAGAGAGGAGCGGGGGGCTTACAATGAGCAGTTCTTC. Translating it yields CSAREERGAYNEQFF.